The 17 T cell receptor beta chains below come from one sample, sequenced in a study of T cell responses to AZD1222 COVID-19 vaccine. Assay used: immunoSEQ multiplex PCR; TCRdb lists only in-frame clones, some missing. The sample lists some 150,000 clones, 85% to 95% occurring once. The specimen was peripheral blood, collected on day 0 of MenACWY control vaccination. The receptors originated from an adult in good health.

Here the CDR3 DNA reads TGCGCCAGCAGCCCGGGACAGGTTAATTATGGCTACACCTTC. Translating it yields CASSPGQVNYGYTF. This chain joins TRBV5-1 and TRBJ1-2; 8 positions agree with TRBD1. V was clipped by 4 bases and J by 5 bases; unmatched bases: 7. The CDR3 has 14 residues. Germline V gives CDR1 SGHRS, CDR2 YFSETQ.

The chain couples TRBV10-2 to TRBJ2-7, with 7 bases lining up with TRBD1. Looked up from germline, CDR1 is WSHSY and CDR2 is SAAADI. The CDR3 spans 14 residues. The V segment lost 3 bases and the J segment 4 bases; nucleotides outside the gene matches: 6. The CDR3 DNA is TGCGCCAGCAGTGACAGGGGGAAGAGTTACGAGCAGTACTTC. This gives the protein CASSDRGKSYEQYF.

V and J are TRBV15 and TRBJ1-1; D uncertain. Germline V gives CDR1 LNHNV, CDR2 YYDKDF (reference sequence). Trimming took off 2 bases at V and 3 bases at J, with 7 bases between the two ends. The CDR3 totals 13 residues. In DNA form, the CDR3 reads TGTGCCACCAGCAGACAACACGACACTGAAGCTTTCTTT. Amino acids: CATSRQHDTEAFF.

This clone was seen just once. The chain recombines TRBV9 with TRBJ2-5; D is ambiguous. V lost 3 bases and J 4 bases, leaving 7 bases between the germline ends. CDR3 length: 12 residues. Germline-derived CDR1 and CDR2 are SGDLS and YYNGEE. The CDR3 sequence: CASSAHGETQYF. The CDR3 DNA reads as TGTGCCAGCAGCGCCCACGGAGAGACCCAGTACTTC.

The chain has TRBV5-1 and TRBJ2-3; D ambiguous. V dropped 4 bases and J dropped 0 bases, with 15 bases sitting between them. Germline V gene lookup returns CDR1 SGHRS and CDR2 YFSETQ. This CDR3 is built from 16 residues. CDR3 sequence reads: CASSVPFHTSTDTQYF. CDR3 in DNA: TGCGCCAGCAGCGTACCTTTTCACACTAGCACAGATACGCAGTATTTT.

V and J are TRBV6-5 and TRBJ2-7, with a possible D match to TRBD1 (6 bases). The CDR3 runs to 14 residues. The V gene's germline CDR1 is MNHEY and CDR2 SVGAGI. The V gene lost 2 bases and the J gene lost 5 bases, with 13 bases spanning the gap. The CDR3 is CASSYGQGRNEQYF. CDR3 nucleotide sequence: TGTGCCAGCAGTTACGGGCAGGGGCGAAACGAGCAGTACTTC.

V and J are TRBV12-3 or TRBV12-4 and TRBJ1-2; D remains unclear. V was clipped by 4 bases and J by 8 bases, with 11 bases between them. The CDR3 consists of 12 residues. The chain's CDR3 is CASSWRIGGYTF. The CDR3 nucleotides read TGTGCCAGCAGTTGGAGGATAGGGGGCTACACCTTC.

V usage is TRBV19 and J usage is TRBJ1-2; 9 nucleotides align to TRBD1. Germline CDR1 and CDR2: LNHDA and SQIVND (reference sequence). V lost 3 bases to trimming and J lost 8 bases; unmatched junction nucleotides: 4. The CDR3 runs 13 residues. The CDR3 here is CASSIQDRGGYTF. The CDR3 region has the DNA TGTGCCAGTAGTATTCAGGACAGGGGCGGCTACACCTTC.

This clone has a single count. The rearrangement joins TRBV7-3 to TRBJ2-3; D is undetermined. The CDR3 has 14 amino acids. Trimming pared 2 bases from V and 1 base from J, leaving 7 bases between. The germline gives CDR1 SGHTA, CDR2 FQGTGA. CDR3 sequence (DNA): TGTGCCAGCAGCTTAGGTTCGGGCACAGATACGCAGTATTTT. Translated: CASSLGSGTDTQYF.

CDR3 DNA: TGTGCCAGCAGCCGACTTGACAGCCCCGGGGGCTACACCTTC. This gives the protein CASSRLDSPGGYTF. The chain has TRBV5-5 and TRBJ1-2, with D possibly matching TRBD1 (5 bases). The CDR3 is 14 amino acids. V was cut by 4 bases and J by 8 bases, with 18 bases left in between. CDR1 is SGHKS and CDR2 is YYEKEE in the germline V gene (reference sequence).

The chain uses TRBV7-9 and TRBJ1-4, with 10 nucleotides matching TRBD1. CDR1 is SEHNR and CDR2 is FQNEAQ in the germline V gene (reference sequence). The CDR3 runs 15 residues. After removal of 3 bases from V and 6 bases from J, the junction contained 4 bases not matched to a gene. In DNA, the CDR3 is TGTGCCAGCAGCTTCCCCGGGACAGGGGATGAAAAACTGTTTTTT. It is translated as CASSFPGTGDEKLFF.

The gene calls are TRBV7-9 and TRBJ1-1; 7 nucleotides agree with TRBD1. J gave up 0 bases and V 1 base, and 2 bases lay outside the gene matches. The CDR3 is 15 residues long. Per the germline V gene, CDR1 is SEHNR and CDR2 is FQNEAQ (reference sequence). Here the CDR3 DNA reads TGTGCCAGCAGCTTAGTGGGACAGTTGAACACTGAAGCTTTCTTT. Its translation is CASSLVGQLNTEAFF.

This CDR3 reads CASSLGHGGETQYF. As DNA, the CDR3 is TGTGCCAGCAGCTTGGGGCACGGGGGGGAGACCCAGTACTTC. The chain has TRBV5-4 and TRBJ2-5; 7 bases are a match to TRBD2. V was pared by 0 bases and J by 5 bases, with 4 bases of the junction left unmatched. CDR3 length: 14 amino acids. From germline, CDR1 is SGHNT and CDR2 YYREEE (reference sequence).

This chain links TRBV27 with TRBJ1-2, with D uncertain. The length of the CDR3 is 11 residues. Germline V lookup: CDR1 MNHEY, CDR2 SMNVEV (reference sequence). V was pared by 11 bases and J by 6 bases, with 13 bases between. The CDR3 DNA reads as TGTGCCGGCCTTGTTTCGGATGGCTACACCTTC. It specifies CAGLVSDGYTF.

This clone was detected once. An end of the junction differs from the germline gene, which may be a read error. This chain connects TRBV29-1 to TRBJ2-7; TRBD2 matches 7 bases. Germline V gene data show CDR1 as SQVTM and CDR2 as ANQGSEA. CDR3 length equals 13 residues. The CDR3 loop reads CSVEGAGVYEQYF. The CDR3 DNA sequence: TGCAGCGTGGAAGGGGCGGGGGTCTACGAGCAGTACTTC.

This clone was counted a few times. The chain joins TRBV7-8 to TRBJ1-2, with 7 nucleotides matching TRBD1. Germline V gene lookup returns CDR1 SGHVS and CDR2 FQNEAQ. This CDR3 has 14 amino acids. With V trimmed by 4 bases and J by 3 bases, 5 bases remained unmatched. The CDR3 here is CASSWGDSDYGYTF. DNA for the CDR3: TGTGCCAGCAGCTGGGGGGACAGTGACTATGGCTACACCTTC.

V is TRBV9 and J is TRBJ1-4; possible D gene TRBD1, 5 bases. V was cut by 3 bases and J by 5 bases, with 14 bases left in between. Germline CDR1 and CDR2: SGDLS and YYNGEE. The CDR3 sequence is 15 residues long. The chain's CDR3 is CASSAPRGGNEKLFF. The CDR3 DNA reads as TGTGCCAGCAGCGCCCCGCGGGGGGGAAATGAAAAACTGTTTTTT.